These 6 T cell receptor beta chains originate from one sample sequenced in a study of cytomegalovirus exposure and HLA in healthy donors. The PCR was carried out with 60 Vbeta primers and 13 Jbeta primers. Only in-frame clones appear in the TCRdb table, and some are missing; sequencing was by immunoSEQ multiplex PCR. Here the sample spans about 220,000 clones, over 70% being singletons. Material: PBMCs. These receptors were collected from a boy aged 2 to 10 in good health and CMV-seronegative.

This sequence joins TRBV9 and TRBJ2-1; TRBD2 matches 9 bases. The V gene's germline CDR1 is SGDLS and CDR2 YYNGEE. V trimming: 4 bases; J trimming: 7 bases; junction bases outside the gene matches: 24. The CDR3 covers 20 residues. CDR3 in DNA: TGTGCCAGCAGCACCCTTTGGGGTGCTAGCGGGACGACCGCTGGTAATGAGCAGTTCTTC. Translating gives CASSTLWGASGTTAGNEQFF.

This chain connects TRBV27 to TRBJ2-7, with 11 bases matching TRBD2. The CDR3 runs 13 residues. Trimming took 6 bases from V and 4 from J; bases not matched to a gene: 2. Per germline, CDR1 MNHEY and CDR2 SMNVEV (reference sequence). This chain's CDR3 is CASRTSGGYEQYF. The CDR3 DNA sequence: TGTGCCAGCAGAACTAGCGGGGGATACGAGCAGTACTTC.

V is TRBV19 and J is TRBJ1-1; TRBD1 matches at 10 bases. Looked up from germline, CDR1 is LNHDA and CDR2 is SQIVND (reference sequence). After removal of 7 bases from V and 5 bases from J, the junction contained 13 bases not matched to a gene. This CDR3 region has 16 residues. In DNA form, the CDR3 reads TGTGCCAGTACCTTACCACGGACAGGGGGAGGGACTGAAGCTTTCTTT. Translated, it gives CASTLPRTGGGTEAFF.

The DNA for the CDR3 is TGTGCCTGGAGTGCCTCGGGGGCAGATACGCAGTATTTT. Amino acid sequence: CAWSASGADTQYF. J is TRBJ2-3 and V is TRBV30; tentative D call: TRBD2 (6 bases). The CDR3 runs to 13 residues. Germline V gene lookup returns CDR1 GTSNPN and CDR2 SVGIG (reference sequence). Trimming removed 1 base at V and 4 bases at J, with 9 bases between.

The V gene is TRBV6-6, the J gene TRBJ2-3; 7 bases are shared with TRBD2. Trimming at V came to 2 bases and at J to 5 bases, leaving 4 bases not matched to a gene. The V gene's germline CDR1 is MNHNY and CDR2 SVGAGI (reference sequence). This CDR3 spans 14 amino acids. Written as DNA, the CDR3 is TGTGCCAGCAGTTACCCTCCGGGGGGAGATACGCAGTATTTT. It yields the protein CASSYPPGGDTQYF.

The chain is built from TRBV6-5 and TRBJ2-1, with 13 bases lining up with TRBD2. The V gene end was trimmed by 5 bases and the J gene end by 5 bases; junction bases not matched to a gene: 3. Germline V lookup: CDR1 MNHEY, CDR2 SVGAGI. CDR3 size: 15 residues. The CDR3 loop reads CASSTGTSGNNEQFF. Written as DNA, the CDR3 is TGTGCCAGCAGTACCGGGACTAGCGGGAACAATGAGCAGTTCTTC.